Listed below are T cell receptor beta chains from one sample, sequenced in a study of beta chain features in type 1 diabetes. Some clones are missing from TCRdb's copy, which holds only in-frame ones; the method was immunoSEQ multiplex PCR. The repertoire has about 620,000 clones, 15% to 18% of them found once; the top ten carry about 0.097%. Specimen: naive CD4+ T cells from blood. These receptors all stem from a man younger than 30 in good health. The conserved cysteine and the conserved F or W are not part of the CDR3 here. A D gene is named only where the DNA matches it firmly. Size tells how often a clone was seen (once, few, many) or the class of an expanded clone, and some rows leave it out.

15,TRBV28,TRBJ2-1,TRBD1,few,ASSSTRGRSSYNEQF
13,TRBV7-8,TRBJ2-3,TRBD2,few,ASSLVSGTRDTQY
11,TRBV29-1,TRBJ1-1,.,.,SVKGGQNTEAF
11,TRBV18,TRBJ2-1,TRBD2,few,ASSSGSGNEQF
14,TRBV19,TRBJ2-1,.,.,ASSMSYPYRYNEQF
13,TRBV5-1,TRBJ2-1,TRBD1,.,ASSAGRGRNDEQF
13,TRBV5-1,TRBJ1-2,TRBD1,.,ASSGQGPPNYGYT
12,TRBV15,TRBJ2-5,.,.,ATSRDRGTETQY
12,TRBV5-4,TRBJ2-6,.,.,ASRPMVGANVLT
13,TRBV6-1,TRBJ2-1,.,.,ASVRGGSSYNEQF
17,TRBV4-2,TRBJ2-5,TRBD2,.,ASSQDGRAAVANKETQY
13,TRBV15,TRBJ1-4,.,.,ATSRDNRANEKLF
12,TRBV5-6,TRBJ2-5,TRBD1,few,ASSSPGQQETQY
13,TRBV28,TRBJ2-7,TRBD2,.,ASSVDSSGRYEQY
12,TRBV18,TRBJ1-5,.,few,ASSPPAENQPQH
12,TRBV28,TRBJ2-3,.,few,ASSDTVGADTQY
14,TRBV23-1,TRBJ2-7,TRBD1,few,ASSPFSGTAVHEQY
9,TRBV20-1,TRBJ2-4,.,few,SCGAKNIQY